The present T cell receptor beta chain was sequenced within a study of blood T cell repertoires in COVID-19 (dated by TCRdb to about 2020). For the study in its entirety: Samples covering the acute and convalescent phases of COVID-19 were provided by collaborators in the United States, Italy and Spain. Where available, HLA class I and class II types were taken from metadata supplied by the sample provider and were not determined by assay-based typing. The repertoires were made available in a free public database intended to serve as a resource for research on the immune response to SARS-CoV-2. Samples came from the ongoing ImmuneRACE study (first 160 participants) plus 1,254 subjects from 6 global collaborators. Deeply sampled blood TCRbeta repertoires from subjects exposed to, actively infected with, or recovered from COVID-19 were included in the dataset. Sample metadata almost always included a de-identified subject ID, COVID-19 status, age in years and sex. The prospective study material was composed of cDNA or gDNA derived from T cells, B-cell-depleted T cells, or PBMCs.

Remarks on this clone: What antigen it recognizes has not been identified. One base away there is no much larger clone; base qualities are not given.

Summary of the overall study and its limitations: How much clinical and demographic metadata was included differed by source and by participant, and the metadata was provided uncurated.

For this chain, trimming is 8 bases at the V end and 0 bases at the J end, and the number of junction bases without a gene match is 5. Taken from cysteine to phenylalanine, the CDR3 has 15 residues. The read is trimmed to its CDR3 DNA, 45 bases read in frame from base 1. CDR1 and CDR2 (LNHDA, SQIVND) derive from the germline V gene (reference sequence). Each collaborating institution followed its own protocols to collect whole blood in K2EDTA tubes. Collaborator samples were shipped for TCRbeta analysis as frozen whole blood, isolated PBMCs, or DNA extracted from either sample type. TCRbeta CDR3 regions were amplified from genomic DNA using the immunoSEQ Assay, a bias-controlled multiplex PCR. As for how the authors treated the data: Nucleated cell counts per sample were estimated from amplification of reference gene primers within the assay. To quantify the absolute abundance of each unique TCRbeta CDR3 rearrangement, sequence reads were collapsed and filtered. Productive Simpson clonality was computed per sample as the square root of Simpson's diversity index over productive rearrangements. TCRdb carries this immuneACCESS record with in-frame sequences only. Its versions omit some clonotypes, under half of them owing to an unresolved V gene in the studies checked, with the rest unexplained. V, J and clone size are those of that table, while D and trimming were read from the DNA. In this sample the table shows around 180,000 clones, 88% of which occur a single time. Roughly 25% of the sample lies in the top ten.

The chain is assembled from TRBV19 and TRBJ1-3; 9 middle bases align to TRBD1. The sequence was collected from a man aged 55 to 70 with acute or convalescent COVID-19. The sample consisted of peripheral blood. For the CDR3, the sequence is CASGDRASSGNTIYF. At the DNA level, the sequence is TGTGCCAGTGGGGACAGGGCCAGCTCTGGAAACACCATATATTTT. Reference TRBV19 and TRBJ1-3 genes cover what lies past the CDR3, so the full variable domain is DGGITQSPKYLFRKEGQNVTLSCEQNLNHDAMYWYRQDPGQGLRLIYYSQIVNDFQKGDIAEGYSVSREKKESFPLTVTSAQKNPTAFYLCASGDRASSGNTIYFGEGSWLTVV.